This T cell receptor (beta chain) originates from a study of blood T cell repertoires in COVID-19. About the research overall: Sites across the United States, Italy and Spain contributed samples from acute and convalescent COVID-19. Sources were T cells, B-cell-depleted T cells, or PBMCs; the material itself was cDNA or gDNA.

Deletions cut 6 bases from V and 6 bases from J, with 17 bases between. In germline, CDR1 is KGHSH, CDR2 LQKENI. The CDR3 has 15 residues. Original analysis: Estimation of nucleated cell counts relied on the amplification of reference gene primers. Libraries were prepared by immunoSEQ multiplex PCR; TCRdb keeps only in-frame clonotypes and omits some of them. V and J calls and clone size follow that table, whereas D and trimming were derived from the DNA. The data hold 100,000 to 150,000 clones, with around 80% observed a single time. This receptor was identified in a man aged 45-65 years with acute or convalescent COVID-19. The genes are TRBV18 and TRBJ1-4; maybe TRBD1 (6 bases). Sequencing was performed on peripheral blood. CDR3 loop: CASSPPKGGDEKLFF. The CDR3 DNA reads TGTGCCAGCTCCCCCCCAAAGGGGGGGGATGAAAAACTGTTTTTT.